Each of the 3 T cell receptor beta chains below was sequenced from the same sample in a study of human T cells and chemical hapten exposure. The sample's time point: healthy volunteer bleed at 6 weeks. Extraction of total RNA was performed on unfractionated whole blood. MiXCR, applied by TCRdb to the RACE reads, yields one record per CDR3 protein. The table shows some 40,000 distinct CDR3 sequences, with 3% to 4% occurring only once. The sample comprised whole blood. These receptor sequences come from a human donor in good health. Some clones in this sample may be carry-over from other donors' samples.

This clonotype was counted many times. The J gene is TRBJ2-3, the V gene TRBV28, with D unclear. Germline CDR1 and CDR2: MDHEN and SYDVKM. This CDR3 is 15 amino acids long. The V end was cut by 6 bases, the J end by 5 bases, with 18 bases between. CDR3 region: CASSRTLGGRDTQYF. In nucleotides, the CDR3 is TGTGCCAGCAGCCGCACCCTCGGTGGTAGAGATACGCAGTATTTT.

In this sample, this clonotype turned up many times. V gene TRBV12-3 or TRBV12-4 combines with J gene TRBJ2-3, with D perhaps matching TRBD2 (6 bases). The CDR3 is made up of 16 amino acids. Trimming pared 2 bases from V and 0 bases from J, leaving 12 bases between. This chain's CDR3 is CASSLYLGTSTDTQYF. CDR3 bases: TGTGCCAGCAGTTTATATCTGGGGACTAGCACAGATACGCAGTATTTT.

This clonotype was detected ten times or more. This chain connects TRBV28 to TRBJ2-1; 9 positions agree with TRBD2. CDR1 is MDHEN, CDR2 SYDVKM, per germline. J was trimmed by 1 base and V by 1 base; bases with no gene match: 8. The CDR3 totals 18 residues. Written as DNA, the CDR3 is TGTGCCAGCAGTTTATACCCAGCGGGAGGATCTTCCTACAATGAGCAGTTCTTC. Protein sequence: CASSLYPAGGSSYNEQFF.